Below, 18 T cell receptor beta chains from the same sample are listed, as sequenced in a study of blood T cell repertoires in COVID-19. Sequencing used immunoSEQ multiplex PCR; TCRdb keeps in-frame clones, though not all of them. The table shows 80,000 or so clones, with approximately 86% occurring only once. The material sequenced was peripheral blood. These receptors were obtained from a woman between 55 and 75 years old with acute or convalescent COVID-19.

V and J are TRBV7-8 and TRBJ2-1; no clear D. CDR1 is SGHVS, CDR2 FQNEAQ, per germline. The V end lost 5 bases, the J end lost 4 bases, and 3 bases lay between the germline ends. There are 11 residues in the CDR3. The CDR3 loop is CASSPYNEQFF. The CDR3 coding sequence is TGTGCCAGCAGCCCGTACAATGAGCAGTTCTTC.

The chain is built from TRBV10-3 and TRBJ1-5; D possibly corresponds to TRBD1 (5 bases). V dropped 6 bases and J dropped 4 bases, with 7 bases sitting between them. The CDR3 is made up of 12 amino acids. Looked up from germline, CDR1 is ENHRY and CDR2 is SYGVKD. CDR3 amino acids: CAISRVNQPQHF. The CDR3 nucleotides read TGTGCCATCAGCAGGGTGAATCAGCCCCAGCATTTT.

V gene TRBV18 combines with J gene TRBJ2-1; D possibly corresponds to TRBD1 (5 bases). V gave up 1 base and J gave up 0 bases, with 10 bases separating them. In germline, CDR1 is KGHSH, CDR2 LQKENI. CDR3 size: 16 residues. The CDR3 spells CASSPQGLRSYNEQFF. DNA for the CDR3: TGTGCCAGCTCACCACAGGGGCTCCGCTCCTACAATGAGCAGTTCTTC.

As concerns this clone: One junction end disagrees with the germline gene, perhaps due to a read error. The V gene is TRBV4-3, the J gene TRBJ1-4, with 9 bases that match TRBD1. Looked up from germline, CDR1 is LGHNA and CDR2 is YSLEER. The CDR3 consists of 13 residues. CDR3 amino acids: CASSQERGTGIIF. The DNA for the CDR3 is TGCGCCAGCAGCCAAGAAAGAGGGACAGGGATCATTTTT.

The gene calls are TRBV3-1 (or the pseudogene TRBV3-2) and TRBJ2-3, with 15 bases aligning to TRBD2. J was trimmed by 6 bases and V by 4 bases; bases with no gene match: 2. The CDR3 sequence is 15 residues long. Germline V gene lookup returns CDR1 LGHDT and CDR2 YNNKEL (reference sequence). The CDR3 nucleotides read TGTGCCAGCAGCCCAGGGACTAGCGGGGGGGATACGCAGTATTTT. This gives the protein CASSPGTSGGDTQYF.

The gene calls are TRBV6-1 and TRBJ1-1, with a weak D call TRBD1 (6 bases). CDR1 MNHNS and CDR2 SASEGT come from the germline V gene. V was trimmed by 8 bases and J by 12 bases, leaving 22 bases between them. The CDR3 has 13 amino acids. The CDR3 spells CASREAGAEKTFF. CDR3 DNA: TGTGCCAGCCGCGAAGCGGGGGCTGAGAAAACTTTCTTT.

V is TRBV2 and J is TRBJ1-2, with D possibly TRBD1 on 5 matching bases. The CDR3 is 18 residues long. Trimming stripped 5 bases from V and 1 base from J, with 23 bases between. Per germline, CDR1 SNHLY and CDR2 FYNNEI. The chain's CDR3 is CASSIGTRQPSINYGYTF. The CDR3 region has the DNA TGTGCCAGCAGTATTGGAACGAGACAGCCGAGCATTAACTATGGCTACACCTTC. Together with reference TRBV2 and TRBJ1-2, the CDR3 gives the full variable domain: EPEVTQTPSHQVTQMGQEVILRCVPISNHLYFYWYRQILGQKVEFLVSFYNNEISEKSEIFDDQFSVERPDGSNFTLKIRSTKLEDSAMYFCASSIGTRQPSINYGYTFGSGTRLTVV.

The gene calls are TRBV2 and TRBJ1-1; D is unresolved. Trimming cost V 7 bases and J 2 bases, with 11 bases left between them. Per germline, CDR1 SNHLY and CDR2 FYNNEI. CDR3 length equals 13 residues. The CDR3: CASIYNFNTEAFF. The CDR3 DNA is TGTGCCAGCATTTATAACTTTAACACTGAAGCTTTCTTT.

This rearrangement joins TRBV6-5 to TRBJ1-5; D perhaps matches TRBD1 (5 bases). Deletions cut 5 bases from V and 9 bases from J, with 20 bases between. The CDR3 has 15 residues. Germline V gene sequence: CDR1 MNHEY, CDR2 SVGAGI. In DNA, the CDR3 is TGTGCCAGCAGTAACCTCCCCAGGGAGGGCCGGCCCCAGCATTTT. Its protein is CASSNLPREGRPQHF.

CDR3 bases: TGTGCCAGCAGCTTAGAGCTTCGGGACGAGCAGTACTTC. Translated, it gives CASSLELRDEQYF. The rearrangement joins TRBV7-2 to TRBJ2-7; D remains unclear. Germline CDR1 is SGHTA and CDR2 is FQGNSA. The CDR3 sequence is 13 residues long. With 1 base removed from V and 5 bases from J, the gap between germline ends came to 9 bases.

The V call is TRBV9, the J call TRBJ2-3, with TRBD2 identical over 7 bases. The V gene end was trimmed by 5 bases and the J gene end by 2 bases; junction bases not matched to a gene: 14. In germline, CDR1 is SGDLS, CDR2 YYNGEE. This CDR3 comprises 17 residues. The DNA of the CDR3 is TGTGCCAGCAGTTTGTCGATAGCGGGCGGAGACACAGATACGCAGTATTTT. Protein: CASSLSIAGGDTDTQYF.

J is TRBJ2-7 and V is TRBV28; D perhaps matches TRBD1 (6 bases). V gave up 6 bases and J gave up 1 base, with 13 bases separating them. Germline V gene lookup returns CDR1 MDHEN and CDR2 SYDVKM. This CDR3 is 14 amino acids long. The CDR3 is CASSQQGRSYEQYF. CDR3 nucleotide sequence: TGTGCCAGCAGCCAACAGGGAAGGTCCTACGAGCAGTACTTC.

This sequence joins TRBV4-3 and TRBJ1-6; D ambiguous. V was trimmed by 0 bases and J by 2 bases, leaving 11 bases between them. The V gene's germline CDR1 is LGHNA and CDR2 YSLEER. The CDR3 totals 17 residues. CDR3 protein: CASSQDPGPPYNSPLHF. CDR3 DNA: TGCGCCAGCAGCCAAGATCCCGGTCCGCCCTATAATTCACCCCTCCACTTT.

The J gene is TRBJ2-7, the V gene TRBV6-2 or TRBV6-3, with TRBD2 matching over 10 bases. The CDR3 is 16 residues long. CDR1 MNHEY and CDR2 SVGEGT come from the germline V gene. Trimming cost V 2 bases and J 6 bases; bases outside gene matches: 10. As DNA, the CDR3 is TGTGCCAGCAGTTACGGTTCGGGACTAGCGCTGAGCGAGCAGTACTTC. It is translated as CASSYGSGLALSEQYF.

The V gene is TRBV11-2, the J gene TRBJ2-1; 7 nucleotides line up with TRBD1. CDR1 and CDR2 (germline): SGHAT, FQNNGV. After removal of 0 bases from V and 1 base from J, the junction contained 6 bases not matched to a gene. The CDR3 has 17 residues. The CDR3 DNA follows: TGTGCCAGCAGCTTAGATTCGGGCAGGGGGTCCTACAATGAGCAGTTCTTC. It codes for CASSLDSGRGSYNEQFF.

CDR3 DNA sequence: TGTGCCAGCAGTCCCCGGACAGGGGCCGAAAACGAGCAGTACTTC. The encoded protein is CASSPRTGAENEQYF. The chain recombines TRBV3-1 (or the pseudogene TRBV3-2) with TRBJ2-7; 9 nucleotides align to TRBD1. V shed 6 bases, J shed 5 bases, and the junction held 11 bases outside the gene matches. Germline V gene sequence: CDR1 LGHDT, CDR2 YNNKEL (reference sequence). The CDR3 covers 15 residues.

The gene calls are TRBV10-3 and TRBJ1-2, with D hard to call. The CDR3 runs 13 residues. CDR1 is ENHRY and CDR2 is SYGVKD in the germline V gene. V shed 5 bases and J shed 7 bases, with 14 bases lying between them. This chain's CDR3 is CAISPKREGGYTF. The CDR3, as DNA: TGTGCCATCAGTCCTAAGAGGGAGGGTGGCTACACCTTC.

V gene TRBV5-1 combines with J gene TRBJ1-1; TRBD1 matches at 11 bases. The J segment lost 5 bases and the V segment lost 4 bases, leaving 7 bases of the junction unmatched. CDR3 length: 15 amino acids. Germline lookup yields CDR1 SGHRS and CDR2 YFSETQ. CDR3 sequence: CASSNGQGARTEAFF. CDR3 coding DNA: TGCGCCAGCAGCAACGGACAGGGGGCGAGGACTGAAGCTTTCTTT.